What follows are 20 T cell receptor beta chains derived from one specimen sequenced in a study of T cell repertoires in cytomegalovirus infection. TCRdb processed the reads anew with MiXCR; each CDR3 protein has one entry. The data contain some 77,000 distinct CDR3 sequences, roughly 3.7% of them seen just once; the ten biggest clones take up around 4.9%. Sequenced sample: PBMCs. The source is a human donor in good health (CMV status not recorded). Some clones in this sample may be carry-over from other donors' samples.

This clonotype was counted at least ten times. The V gene is TRBV7-9, the J gene TRBJ2-5; 7 nucleotides agree with TRBD2. This CDR3 is 17 amino acids long. Germline values: CDR1 SEHNR, CDR2 FQNEAQ (reference sequence). V lost 8 bases, J lost 0 bases, and 15 bases stayed unmatched. DNA of the CDR3: TGTGCCAGCTCTTGGAATCCCATCGCGGGGGACCAAGAGACCCAGTACTTC. It encodes CASSWNPIAGDQETQYF.

This clonotype has a count of ten or more. The chain carries TRBV2 and TRBJ1-1; no firm D call. This CDR3 is built from 13 residues. From germline, CDR1 is SNHLY and CDR2 FYNNEI. The V end lost 10 bases, the J end lost 3 bases, and 15 bases lay between the germline ends. CDR3 protein: CATVKELDTEAFF. The DNA of the CDR3 is TGTGCCACCGTCAAAGAACTGGACACTGAAGCTTTCTTT.

This clonotype has ten or more counts. The chain employs TRBV19 and TRBJ1-1; D gene unclear. With 7 bases removed from V and 1 base from J, the gap between germline ends came to 7 bases. CDR3 size: 12 residues. Germline V gives CDR1 LNHDA, CDR2 SQIVND (reference sequence). The CDR3 DNA follows: TGTGCCAGTACAACAGCGAACACTGAAGCTTTCTTT. Encoded protein: CASTTANTEAFF.

This clonotype has at least ten counts. The rearrangement uses TRBV7-9 and TRBJ1-5; no definite D call. The CDR3 is 14 amino acids. Germline CDR1 is SEHNR and CDR2 is FQNEAQ (reference sequence). Trimming pared 5 bases from V and 2 bases from J, leaving 10 bases between. Here the CDR3 reads CASSRTDGNQPQHF. CDR3 bases: TGTGCCAGCAGCCGAACCGACGGCAATCAGCCCCAGCATTTT.

This chain connects TRBV9 to TRBJ2-3, with D perhaps TRBD2 (5 bases). Deletions cut 0 bases from V and 4 bases from J, with 9 bases between. The length of the CDR3 is 14 residues. Germline V gives CDR1 SGDLS, CDR2 YYNGEE. The CDR3 DNA is TGTGCCAGCAGCGTAGCGGGGAACGCAGATACGCAGTATTTT. It translates to CASSVAGNADTQYF.

This clonotype was seen more than once but under ten times. The germline gene is not matched at one end of the junction; a read error may be the cause. The chain has TRBV7-3 and TRBJ1-1, with D possibly matching TRBD1 (6 bases). There are 13 residues in the CDR3. Germline V CDR1 and CDR2: SGHTA, FQGTGA. The CDR3 coding sequence is TGTGCCGGCAGCTTAAAAGGGGGCACTGAAGCTTTCTTT. Its translation is CAGSLKGGTEAFF. Variable domain in full (rest from reference TRBV7-3 and TRBJ1-1): GAGVSQTPSNKVTEKGKYVELRCDPISGHTALYWYRQSLGQGPEFLIYFQGTGAADDSGLPNDRFFAVRPEGSVSTLKIQRTERGDSAVYLCAGSLKGGTEAFFGQGTRLTVV.

The table lists this clonotype with many counts. The genes are TRBV20-1 and TRBJ1-5; unclear D gene. V was cut by 3 bases and J by 6 bases, with 9 bases left in between. The germline V gene has CDR1 DFQATT and CDR2 SNEGSKA (reference sequence). The CDR3 runs to 12 residues. CDR3 residues: CSASSVGQPQHF. In DNA, the CDR3 is TGCAGTGCTAGTTCGGTGGGTCAGCCCCAGCATTTT.

About this clonotype itself: A read error may be the cause here, since a much bigger clone is one base away. The chain links TRBV30 to TRBJ2-5; D unresolved. The V end lost 1 base, the J end lost 5 bases, and 2 bases lay between the germline ends. CDR1 GTSNPN and CDR2 SVGIG come from the germline V gene (reference sequence). The CDR3 loop spans 10 amino acids. The CDR3 sequence: CAWSGETQYF. Written as DNA, the CDR3 is TGTGCCTGGAGTGGGGAGACCCAGTACTTC.

This clonotype was seen at least ten times. A clone one base away is much larger, so this may be a read error. The chain recombines TRBV7-4 with TRBJ2-7; D is ambiguous. Trimming cost V 3 bases and J 3 bases, with 9 bases left between them. Germline V CDR1 and CDR2: SGHVT, SQSDAQ. The length of the CDR3 is 13 residues. The DNA of the CDR3 is TGTGCCAGCAGCTTTGATGGGTACTACGAGCAGTACTTC. Translated, it gives CASSFDGYYEQYF.

This clonotype came up many times. CDR3 sequence (DNA): TGTGCCAGCAGCTTAGCAGTACCCAGGGGGGACTACGAGCAGTACTTC. It codes for CASSLAVPRGDYEQYF. The J gene is TRBJ2-7, the V gene TRBV7-9; tentative D call: TRBD1 (7 bases). V lost 0 bases, J lost 3 bases, and 15 bases lay in between. The CDR3 consists of 16 residues. Germline V gene lookup returns CDR1 SEHNR and CDR2 FQNEAQ (reference sequence).

The sample holds many counts of this clonotype. The V call is TRBV30, the J call TRBJ1-6, with 7 bases matching TRBD1. This CDR3 contains 15 residues. With V trimmed by 8 bases and J by 7 bases, 14 bases remained unmatched. Germline V gene lookup returns CDR1 GTSNPN and CDR2 SVGIG (reference sequence). CDR3 amino acids: CANGPGQRLNSPLHF. CDR3 sequence (DNA): TGTGCCAATGGTCCGGGACAGCGCCTGAATTCACCCCTCCACTTT.

This clonotype was seen many times. This chain connects TRBV4-3 to TRBJ1-4, with D possibly being TRBD1 (6 bases). V shed 3 bases and J shed 4 bases, with 9 bases lying between them. The CDR3 runs 14 residues. CDR1 and CDR2 (germline): LGHNA, YSLEER. The DNA for the CDR3 is TGCGCCAGCAGCCACCGGACAGTTAATGAAAAACTGTTTTTT. It codes for CASSHRTVNEKLFF.

Ten or more counts support this clonotype. This chain connects TRBV4-3 to TRBJ1-4; D ambiguous. Trimming pared 0 bases from V and 8 bases from J, leaving 13 bases between. The CDR3 is 15 residues long. Germline V lookup: CDR1 LGHNA, CDR2 YSLEER. DNA for the CDR3: TGCGCCAGCAGCCAAGAATCCGGGAGTTTCGAAAAACTGTTTTTT. Its protein product is CASSQESGSFEKLFF.

This clonotype was observed at least ten times. The rearrangement uses TRBV19 and TRBJ2-1; D may match TRBD1 or TRBD2 (5 bases each). Germline V gene sequence: CDR1 LNHDA, CDR2 SQIVND (reference sequence). The CDR3 runs 17 residues. The V and J ends lost 5 bases and 6 bases respectively, with 23 bases between them. The CDR3 sequence is CASSPLEWKGRSNEQFF. The CDR3 nucleotides are TGTGCCAGTAGTCCACTCGAGTGGAAGGGGAGATCCAATGAGCAGTTCTTC.

This clonotype came up many times. This chain connects TRBV20-1 to TRBJ2-5, with 7 bases identical to TRBD1. V was pared by 5 bases and J by 1 base, with 4 bases of the junction left unmatched. Germline CDR1 is DFQATT and CDR2 is SNEGSKA (reference sequence). The length of the CDR3 is 13 residues. The CDR3 loop reads CSAGRDSQETQYF. The DNA for the CDR3 is TGCAGTGCTGGTCGGGACAGCCAAGAGACCCAGTACTTC.

This clonotype was detected ten times or more. J is TRBJ1-1 and V is TRBV7-2; D is undetermined. Trimming left V 6 bases short and J 2 bases short, with 13 bases between. This CDR3 is 14 amino acids long. CDR1 and CDR2 from the germline V gene are SGHTA and FQGNSA. The CDR3 sequence is CASSVDSLNTEAFF. The CDR3 DNA is TGTGCCAGCAGTGTGGACTCCTTAAACACTGAAGCTTTCTTT.

This clonotype was recorded many times. The chain uses TRBV20-1 and TRBJ2-7, with TRBD2 identical over 8 bases. Germline V CDR1 and CDR2: DFQATT, SNEGSKA (reference sequence). The CDR3 length is 12 residues. The J segment lost 6 bases and the V segment lost 3 bases, leaving 4 bases of the junction unmatched. The CDR3 here is CSARTSESEQYF. CDR3 nucleotides: TGCAGTGCTAGGACTAGCGAAAGCGAGCAGTACTTC.

In its sample, this clonotype was seen many times. V is TRBV7-9 and J is TRBJ2-1; 9 positions agree with TRBD1. Trimming at V came to 5 bases and at J to 4 bases, leaving 6 bases not matched to a gene. This CDR3 region has 15 residues. Germline V lookup: CDR1 SEHNR, CDR2 FQNEAQ (reference sequence). The CDR3 DNA is TGTGCCAGCAGCCCATGGACAGGGGATTACAATGAGCAGTTCTTC. Translated: CASSPWTGDYNEQFF.

Many counts were recorded for this clonotype. The J gene is TRBJ2-5, the V gene TRBV7-2; possibly TRBD2 for D (6 bases). Trimming left V 5 bases short and J 2 bases short, with 24 bases between. The CDR3 totals 18 residues. Germline CDR1 and CDR2: SGHTA and FQGNSA. Here the CDR3 DNA reads TGTGCCAGCAGCCACGTAACCGGGGACTGGAGGTTACAAGAGACCCAGTACTTC. The encoded protein is CASSHVTGDWRLQETQYF.

In its sample, this clonotype was seen many times. The V gene is TRBV29-1, the J gene TRBJ2-3; D is uncertain. The CDR3 consists of 11 residues. V was pared by 8 bases and J by 3 bases, with 9 bases between. Germline CDR1 is SQVTM and CDR2 is ANQGSEA. The CDR3 bases are TGCAGCCTTACTTCAACAGATACGCAGTATTTT. Its protein product is CSLTSTDTQYF.